The sample holds many counts of the clone carrying this T cell receptor (beta chain). Its antigen is still unknown. The sample comes from a study of HIV-infected patients and healthy controls. As for the study in general: After three months of therapy, CD4 counts rose modestly but significantly in 14 of 16 patients.

About 500 ng RNA was reverse transcribed with alpha and beta constant-region primers. Using multiplexing indices, alpha and beta chain libraries were generated apart by chain-specific third strand synthesis. TCRdb recomputed calls from the 5' RACE reads with MiXCR, one row per CDR3 protein. The sample shows approximately 10,000 distinct CDR3 sequences, around 8.2% of them seen only once. All unsorted peripheral T cells were captured because whole blood was used without fractionation. There are 11 residues in the CDR3. V was shortened by 11 bases and J by 9 bases, with 15 bases between the two germline ends. Study observations and caveats: Untreated HIV+ repertoires had roughly threefold fewer distinct CDR3s and lower Shannon diversity than healthy controls.

The receptor comes from an adult with HIV infection. The donor label of this sample is uncertain. The V gene is TRBV12-3 or TRBV12-4, the J gene TRBJ2-3; a weak D match, TRBD2 (5 bases). Sequenced here: blood, sampled before antiretroviral therapy. CDR3 sequence reads: CAGGPAGTQYF. The DNA for the CDR3 is TGTGCCGGAGGACCCGCCGGGACGCAGTATTTT.